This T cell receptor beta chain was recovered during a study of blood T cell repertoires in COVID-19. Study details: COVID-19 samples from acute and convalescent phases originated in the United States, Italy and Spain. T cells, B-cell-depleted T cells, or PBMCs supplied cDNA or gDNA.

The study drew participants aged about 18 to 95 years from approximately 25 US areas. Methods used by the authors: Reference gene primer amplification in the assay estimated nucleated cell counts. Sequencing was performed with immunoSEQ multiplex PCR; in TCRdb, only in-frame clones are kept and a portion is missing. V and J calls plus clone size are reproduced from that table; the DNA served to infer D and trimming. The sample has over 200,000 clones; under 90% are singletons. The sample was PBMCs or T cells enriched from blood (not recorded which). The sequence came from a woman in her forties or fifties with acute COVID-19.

Here the CDR3 reads CASSMEVGLNTEAFF. The CDR3 DNA reads TGTGCCAGTAGTATGGAGGTGGGCCTTAACACTGAAGCTTTCTTT. The rearrangement links TRBV19 to TRBJ1-1; D gene uncertain. Per the germline V gene, CDR1 is LNHDA and CDR2 is SQIVND (reference sequence). V dropped 3 bases and J dropped 2 bases, with 13 bases sitting between them. The CDR3 consists of 15 residues.